The 11 T cell receptor beta chains in this list originate from one sample, sequenced in a study of OX40 agonist ivuxolimab in advanced cancers. Clones were sequenced by immunoSEQ multiplex PCR, and TCRdb holds only the in-frame ones, with some missing. The data show some 58,000 clones, with about four fifths seen just once and 1.5% to 2% held by the top ten. The specimen comprised CD4+ or CD8+ T cells sorted from blood, sampled in a trial of the OX40 agonist ivuxolimab. The receptors stem from an adult with an advanced solid tumor such as melanoma, head and neck, liver or kidney cancer.

The rearrangement joins TRBV9 to TRBJ2-2; 7 positions agree with TRBD1. After removal of 3 bases from V and 7 bases from J, the junction contained 6 bases not matched to a gene. Germline-derived CDR1 and CDR2 are SGDLS and YYNGEE. CDR3 size: 14 residues. The CDR3 region has the DNA TGTGCCAGCAGCGACTGGACAGGTGTCGGGGAGCTGTTTTTT. Encoded protein: CASSDWTGVGELFF.

This clone was detected once. The CDR3 region is CASSPAGQGSREQYF. DNA for the CDR3: TGTGCCAGCTCACCGGCGGGACAGGGAAGTCGCGAGCAGTACTTC. The chain couples TRBV18 to TRBJ2-7; 9 bases match TRBD1. This CDR3 region has 15 residues. CDR1 and CDR2 from the germline V gene are KGHSH and LQKENI. Trimming removed 3 bases from V and 6 bases from J; junction bases left unmatched: 9.

The J gene is TRBJ1-4, the V gene TRBV6-5; D is uncertain. There are 15 residues in the CDR3. Germline assignment: CDR1 MNHEY and CDR2 SVGAGI. Between the trimmed V and J ends, which lost 6 bases and 6 bases, there was a span of 17 bases. The CDR3 reads CASSRRAGDDEKLFF. The CDR3 coding sequence is TGTGCCAGCAGCAGGAGGGCAGGCGATGATGAAAAACTGTTTTTT.

The chain carries TRBV19 and TRBJ2-3; D gene uncertain. CDR1 and CDR2 (germline): LNHDA, SQIVND (reference sequence). The CDR3 is 12 residues long. V lost 5 bases to trimming and J lost 4 bases, with 7 bases between them. The CDR3 is CASSARADTQYF. The CDR3 region has the DNA TGTGCCAGTAGTGCTAGGGCAGATACGCAGTATTTT.

The gene calls are TRBV6-5 and TRBJ1-3; no firm D call. CDR1 MNHEY and CDR2 SVGAGI come from the germline V gene. V was shortened by 7 bases and J by 1 base, with 14 bases between the two germline ends. This CDR3 contains 15 residues. The CDR3 sequence: CASTVRGQSGNTIYF. The CDR3 coding sequence is TGTGCCAGCACTGTGAGAGGGCAGTCTGGAAACACCATATATTTT.

This clone has just a few counts. V usage is TRBV6-1 and J usage is TRBJ2-7; D uncertain. The CDR3 sequence is 14 residues long. Germline V gene sequence: CDR1 MNHNS, CDR2 SASEGT. V was pared by 4 bases and J by 6 bases, with 16 bases between. CDR3 DNA: TGTGCCAGCAGTGTATCACCGGCTGGCGGCGAGCAGTACTTC. Its protein is CASSVSPAGGEQYF.

The rearrangement links TRBV6-5 to TRBJ1-4, with TRBD1 matching over 8 bases. The junction had 6 bases not matched to a gene; V was cut back by 5 bases and J by 7 bases. The CDR3 is 14 residues long. Germline V gene data show CDR1 as MNHEY and CDR2 as SVGAGI. CDR3 residues: CASSRQGAPEKLFF. The CDR3 coding sequence is TGTGCCAGCAGTCGGCAGGGGGCGCCTGAAAAACTGTTTTTT.

Only a few counts were recorded for this clone. This chain uses TRBV15 with TRBJ1-5, with unresolved D. Germline V gene data show CDR1 as LNHNV and CDR2 as YYDKDF (reference sequence). V was clipped by 0 bases and J by 5 bases, with 8 bases between them. The CDR3 loop spans 14 amino acids. The CDR3 loop reads CATSRDRLDQPQHF. The CDR3 coding sequence is TGTGCCACCAGCAGAGACAGGCTCGATCAGCCCCAGCATTTT.

The chain uses TRBV25-1 and TRBJ1-2; 7 positions match TRBD1. The trim removed 4 bases at V and 2 bases at J, leaving 7 bases unmatched. Looked up from germline, CDR1 is MGHDK and CDR2 is SYGVNS. The CDR3 is 15 residues long. CDR3 coding DNA: TGTGCCAGCAGTGGGGAACCGGGACAGAACTATGGCTACACCTTC. Translation: CASSGEPGQNYGYTF.

V and J are TRBV5-4 and TRBJ2-5; D is unclear. V lost 4 bases, J lost 2 bases, and 18 bases lay in between. The CDR3 consists of 16 residues. Per the germline V gene, CDR1 is SGHNT and CDR2 is YYREEE (reference sequence). The CDR3 nucleotides read TGTGCCAGCAGCCAAAGGCTGTCGGTGGGACAAGAGACCCAGTACTTC. Protein sequence: CASSQRLSVGQETQYF.

This clone has just one count. The genes are TRBV18 and TRBJ2-7; 11 bases map to TRBD1. The CDR3 has 15 residues. Per the germline V gene, CDR1 is KGHSH and CDR2 is LQKENI. The V and J ends lost 3 bases and 3 bases, in that order; junction bases with no gene match: 4. CDR3 bases: TGTGCCAGCTCACCCACCGGGACAGGGGGCTACGAGCAGTACTTC. This translates into CASSPTGTGGYEQYF.